This is a list of T cell receptor beta chains from one sample in a study of OX40 agonist ivuxolimab in advanced cancers. Generated by immunoSEQ multiplex PCR, the TCRdb table keeps only in-frame clones and is missing some. The sample carries about 61,000 clones, more than 70% recorded once. The sequencing here drew on CD4+ or CD8+ T cells sorted from blood, taken in a trial of the OX40 agonist ivuxolimab. These receptors originate from an adult with an advanced solid tumor such as melanoma, head and neck, liver or kidney cancer. CDR3s include the opening cysteine and the closing phenylalanine or tryptophan. D genes are given only for firm matches. Not all rows give a size; the values are once, few, many and, for expanded clones, a class.

V gene: TRBV4-1
CDR3 length: 15
D gene: TRBD2
J gene: TRBJ2-6
clone size: -
CDR3 DNA: TGCGCCAGCAGACCGGCGGGGGTTGGGGCCAACGTCCTGACTTTC
CDR3 protein: CASRPAGVGANVLTF

V gene: TRBV5-1
CDR3 length: 13
D gene: -
J gene: TRBJ2-2
clone size: medium-sized
CDR3 DNA: TGCGCCAGCAGCTTCCAGGGAGCCGGGGAGCTGTTTTTT
CDR3 protein: CASSFQGAGELFF

V gene: TRBV5-4
CDR3 length: 15
D gene: -
J gene: TRBJ2-1
clone size: -
CDR3 DNA: TGTGCCAGCAGCCGGGACGACCAGTCCTACAATGAGCAGTTCTTC
CDR3 protein: CASSRDDQSYNEQFF

V gene: TRBV13
CDR3 length: 17
D gene: TRBD2
J gene: TRBJ2-7
clone size: -
CDR3 DNA: TGTGCCAGCAGCTTAGCAGGGCCTAGCGGGGCAACCTACGAGCAGTACTTC
CDR3 protein: CASSLAGPSGATYEQYF

V gene: TRBV9
CDR3 length: 16
D gene: -
J gene: TRBJ2-2
clone size: -
CDR3 DNA: TGTGCCAGCAGCGTAGAGTCAACAGCGGGTTCCGGGGAGCTGTTTTTT
CDR3 protein: CASSVESTAGSGELFF

V gene: TRBV5-1
CDR3 length: 21
D gene: -
J gene: TRBJ2-4
clone size: -
CDR3 DNA: TGCGCCAGCAGCCTCGGAGCGGCGGGGTGGACCACCCTTAGTCCCAAAAACATTCAGTACTTC
CDR3 protein: CASSLGAAGWTTLSPKNIQYF

V gene: TRBV29-1
CDR3 length: 14
D gene: -
J gene: TRBJ2-5
clone size: -
CDR3 DNA: TGCAGCGTTGAAACTTTAACAGGTCCAGAGACCCAGTACTTC
CDR3 protein: CSVETLTGPETQYF

V gene: TRBV6-5
CDR3 length: 14
D gene: -
J gene: TRBJ2-3
clone size: -
CDR3 DNA: TGTGCCAGCCAAGGTGCTTCTAGCACAGATACGCAGTATTTT
CDR3 protein: CASQGASSTDTQYF

V gene: TRBV7-3
CDR3 length: 15
D gene: TRBD2
J gene: TRBJ2-1
clone size: -
CDR3 DNA: TGTGCCAGCAGCGTAGGGACTAGCGGGAGCCATGAGCAGTTCTTC
CDR3 protein: CASSVGTSGSHEQFF

V gene: TRBV7-2
CDR3 length: 13
D gene: -
J gene: TRBJ2-5
clone size: -
CDR3 DNA: TGTGCCAGCAGCTTATCAGGAGGAGAGACCCAGTACTTC
CDR3 protein: CASSLSGGETQYF

V gene: TRBV11-1
CDR3 length: 14
D gene: -
J gene: TRBJ2-7
clone size: -
CDR3 DNA: TGTGCCAGCAGCTTAAGTGCACCCGGCGACGAGCAGTACTTC
CDR3 protein: CASSLSAPGDEQYF

V gene: TRBV11-2
CDR3 length: 17
D gene: TRBD1
J gene: TRBJ1-1
clone size: -
CDR3 DNA: TGTGCCAGCAGCTTATTCCCCCTGGACAGGTCGAACACTGAAGCTTTCTTT
CDR3 protein: CASSLFPLDRSNTEAFF

V gene: TRBV5-1
CDR3 length: 16
D gene: TRBD2
J gene: TRBJ2-1
clone size: -
CDR3 DNA: TGCGCCAGCAGCTCCCTAGATTCTAGCGGGAGCAATGAGCAGTTCTTC
CDR3 protein: CASSSLDSSGSNEQFF